The rows below give T cell receptor beta chains drawn from one sample of a study. From the 5' RACE reads, TCRdb called clonotypes with MiXCR, one entry per CDR3 protein. The sample records fewer than 60,000 distinct CDR3 sequences, around 26% being singletons. The sample taken for sequencing was naive CD4+ T cells sorted from blood. These receptors were obtained from a female donor with breast cancer. Each CDR3 is given with its conserved first and last residue. D genes are given only for firm matches. The listing skips clone size in some rows; elsewhere it reads once, few, many or a size class.

clone_size | d_call | j_call | v_call | cdr3_aa | cdr3_nt
- | - | TRBJ2-1 | TRBV5-1 | CASSLELAQYNEQFF | TGCGCCAGCAGCTTGGAACTAGCACAATACAATGAGCAGTTCTTC
few | - | TRBJ1-6 | TRBV9 | CASSVTGWDSPLHF | TGTGCCAGCAGCGTAACAGGGTGGGATTCACCCCTCCACTTT
medium-sized | - | TRBJ1-5 | TRBV2 | CASSETGMGQPQHF | TGTGCCAGCAGTGAAACAGGGATGGGTCAGCCCCAGCATTTT
few | TRBD1 | TRBJ2-7 | TRBV27 | CETGGGGEQYF | TGTGAAACAGGGGGAGGTGGCGAGCAGTACTTC
few | - | TRBJ2-5 | TRBV12-3/TRBV12-4 | CASSSSAQQETQYF | TGTGCCAGCAGTTCCTCCGCCCAGCAAGAGACCCAGTACTTC
- | - | TRBJ1-3 | TRBV28 | CASSTNGQISGNTIYF | TGTGCCAGCAGTACCAACGGACAGATATCTGGAAACACCATATATTTT
few | - | TRBJ1-1 | TRBV7-2 | CASSPPSDRNTEAFF | TGTGCCAGCAGCCCTCCCTCTGACAGGAACACTGAAGCTTTCTTT
few | TRBD1 | TRBJ2-4 | TRBV28 | CASSLSGTVKNIQYF | TGTGCCAGCAGTTTATCCGGGACAGTGAAAAACATTCAGTACTTC
many | - | TRBJ1-4 | TRBV5-1 | CASSPTGRDQKLFF | TGCGCCAGCAGCCCGACAGGTCGAGACCAAAAACTGTTTTTT
- | TRBD1 | TRBJ2-7 | TRBV12-3/TRBV12-4 | CASSLAGQGREQYF | TGTGCCAGCAGTTTAGCCGGACAGGGAAGGGAGCAGTACTTC
few | - | TRBJ1-4 | TRBV7-9 | CASSLEGQLPNEKLFF | TGTGCCAGCAGCTTAGAGGGGCAACTCCCTAATGAAAAACTGTTTTTT
few | - | TRBJ2-3 | TRBV10-3 | CAISERRDSPGDTQYF | TGTGCCATCAGTGAGAGACGGGACTCGCCGGGGGATACGCAGTATTTT
- | TRBD1 | TRBJ1-1 | TRBV6-5 | CASSANRGRNTEAFF | TGTGCCAGCAGTGCAAACAGGGGGCGGAATACTGAAGCTTTCTTT
- | - | TRBJ2-1 | TRBV11-3 | CASSLGGGPYNEQFF | TGTGCCAGCAGCTTAGGGGGGGGGCCCTACAATGAGCAGTTCTTC
few | - | TRBJ2-3 | TRBV7-3 | CASSLLADFPTDTQYF | TGTGCCAGCAGCTTACTTGCGGATTTCCCCACAGATACGCAGTATTTT
many | - | TRBJ2-7 | TRBV6-2/TRBV6-3 | CASSPPGHPYEQYF | TGTGCCAGCAGTCCTCCGGGACACCCATACGAGCAGTACTTC
few | - | TRBJ1-2 | TRBV20-1 | CSASPDAGYGYTF | TGCAGTGCTAGTCCGGACGCTGGCTATGGCTACACCTTC
- | - | TRBJ1-1 | TRBV4-1 | CASSQATRRRTEAFF | TGCGCCAGCAGCCAAGCCACCAGGAGAAGGACTGAAGCTTTCTTT
few | - | TRBJ1-1 | TRBV29-1 | CSAGQMNTEAFF | TGCAGCGCTGGACAGATGAACACTGAAGCTTTCTTT
- | - | TRBJ2-1 | TRBV4-2 | CAISGTKDWNEQFF | TGTGCCATTTCCGGGACAAAAGATTGGAATGAGCAGTTCTTC
- | TRBD1 | TRBJ1-2 | TRBV4-1 | CASSPQTGIGGYTF | TGCGCCAGCAGCCCTCAGACAGGGATAGGTGGCTACACCTTC
- | - | TRBJ2-3 | TRBV20-1 | CSARDLNRASTDTQYF | TGCAGTGCTAGAGATCTCAACAGGGCCAGCACAGATACGCAGTATTTT
many | - | TRBJ2-7 | TRBV5-1 | CASSLEGYEQYF | TGCGCCAGCAGCTTGGAGGGCTACGAGCAGTACTTC
- | TRBD1 | TRBJ2-5 | TRBV7-3 | CASGENYQGQRETQYF | TGTGCCAGCGGAGAAAATTACCAGGGACAGCGTGAGACCCAGTACTTC
few | TRBD2 | TRBJ2-7 | TRBV7-3 | CASSTRLARYEQYF | TGTGCCAGCAGCACCCGACTAGCCCGCTACGAGCAGTACTTC
many | - | TRBJ2-4 | TRBV29-1 | CSALDTGNIQYF | TGCAGCGCCTTAGACACTGGAAACATTCAGTACTTC
- | TRBD2 | TRBJ2-5 | TRBV7-6 | CASSLSSGRSGETQYF | TGTGCCAGCAGCTTAAGTAGCGGGAGAAGCGGAGAGACCCAGTACTTC
few | - | TRBJ2-5 | TRBV30 | CAWNPQGQETQYF | TGTGCCTGGAATCCTCAGGGGCAAGAGACCCAGTACTTC
few | - | TRBJ1-2 | TRBV12-3/TRBV12-4 | CASGLAASYGYTF | TGTGCCAGTGGGTTGGCGGCGTCCTATGGCTACACCTTC
- | - | TRBJ2-1 | TRBV29-1 | CSVLGREEFF | TGCAGCGTTCTTGGCAGGGAGGAGTTCTTC
- | - | TRBJ1-2 | TRBV3-1 | CASSQDQGGGSYGYTF | TGTGCCAGCAGCCAAGATCAGGGAGGGGGTAGCTATGGCTACACCTTC
many | TRBD1 | TRBJ1-1 | TRBV5-1 | CASSLGTGPHTEAFF | TGCGCCAGCAGCCTCGGGACAGGGCCGCACACTGAAGCTTTCTTT
- | - | TRBJ2-2 | TRBV11-2 | CASSLEPRQAGELFF | TGTGCCAGCAGCTTAGAACCTAGACAGGCCGGGGAGCTGTTTTTT
few | - | TRBJ2-7 | TRBV20-1 | CSAKRGGEQYF | TGCAGTGCAAAAAGGGGGGGTGAGCAGTACTTC
- | - | TRBJ2-3 | TRBV20-1 | CSASGPGVSDTQYF | TGCAGTGCTAGCGGCCCAGGGGTTTCAGATACGCAGTATTTT
- | TRBD1 | TRBJ1-1 | TRBV9 | CASRGQGHAEAFF | TGTGCCAGCAGGGGACAGGGGCACGCTGAAGCTTTCTTT
medium-sized | TRBD1 | TRBJ1-1 | TRBV2 | CASSGPGQGLSNTEAFF | TGTGCCAGCAGTGGTCCGGGACAGGGACTCTCGAACACTGAAGCTTTCTTT
- | - | TRBJ1-1 | TRBV7-9 | CASSSGTQGTEAFF | TGTGCCAGCAGCTCCGGGACACAGGGAACTGAAGCTTTCTTT
once | - | TRBJ1-3 | TRBV12-3/TRBV12-4 | CASRSTGSGNTIYF | TGTGCCAGCAGATCAACAGGGTCCGGAAACACCATATATTTT
- | TRBD1 | TRBJ1-6 | TRBV20-1 | CSLGQGGSPLHF | TGCAGCCTAGGACAGGGAGGGTCACCCCTCCACTTT
- | - | TRBJ2-7 | TRBV7-2 | CASSRLVGEQYF | TGTGCCAGCAGTCGACTCGTGGGGGAGCAGTACTTC
- | - | TRBJ1-1 | TRBV12-3/TRBV12-4 | CASSLEDRFNVGAFF | TGTGCCAGCAGTTTGGAGGACAGATTTAACGTTGGTGCTTTCTTT
- | - | TRBJ1-5 | TRBV4-1 | CASSLVAGQPQHF | TGCGCCAGCAGCCTGGTAGCGGGTCAGCCCCAGCATTTT
- | TRBD2 | TRBJ2-4 | TRBV20-1 | CSAELAGAQNIQYF | TGCAGTGCCGAACTAGCGGGAGCGCAGAACATTCAGTACTTC
- | - | TRBJ1-1 | TRBV30 | CAGGTPEAFF | TGTGCCGGGGGGACTCCCGAAGCTTTCTTT